This T cell receptor (beta chain) originates from a study of CD4 T cell repertoires in COVID-19. The germline V and J ends were trimmed by 1 base and 0 bases, with 16 bases remaining between them. CDR3 size: 18 residues. The germline V gene has CDR1 LNHNV and CDR2 YYDKDF (reference sequence). The assay was immunoSEQ multiplex PCR, and TCRdb's table has in-frame clones only and misses some. The table shows approximately 79,000 clones, with 80% to 90% occurring only once. The chain couples TRBV15 to TRBJ1-3, with D maybe TRBD1 (5 bases). The sequence was obtained from a human donor who had COVID-19. The source was CD4+ T cells from peripheral blood, collected after recovery from COVID-19. CDR3 protein: CATSRGGQLGVSGNTIYF. CDR3 nucleotide sequence: TGTGCCACCAGCAGAGGTGGACAACTGGGGGTCTCTGGAAACACCATATATTTT.